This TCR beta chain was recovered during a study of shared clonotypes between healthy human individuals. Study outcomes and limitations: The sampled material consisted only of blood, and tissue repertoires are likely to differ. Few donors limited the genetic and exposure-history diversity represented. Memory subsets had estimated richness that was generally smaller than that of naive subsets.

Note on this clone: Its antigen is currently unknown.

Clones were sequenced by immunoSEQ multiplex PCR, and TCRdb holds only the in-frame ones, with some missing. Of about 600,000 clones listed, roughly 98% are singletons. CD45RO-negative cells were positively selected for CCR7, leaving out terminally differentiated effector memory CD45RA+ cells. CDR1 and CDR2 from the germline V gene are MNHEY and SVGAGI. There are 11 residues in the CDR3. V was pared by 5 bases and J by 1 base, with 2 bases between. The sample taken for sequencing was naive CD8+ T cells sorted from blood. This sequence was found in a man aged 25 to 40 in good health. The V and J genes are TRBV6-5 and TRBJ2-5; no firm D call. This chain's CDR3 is CASSTQETQYF. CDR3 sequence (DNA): TGTGCCAGCAGTACCCAAGAGACCCAGTACTTC.